One sample yielded the 8 T cell receptor beta chains listed below, sequenced in a study of blood T cell repertoires in COVID-19. Method: immunoSEQ multiplex PCR; TCRdb's copy keeps in-frame clones and lacks some. The sample records some 94,000 clones, around 86% being singletons. Sequenced sample: peripheral blood. Source of these receptors: a human donor in a cohort sampled during active COVID-19.

The chain has TRBV5-6 and TRBJ1-1, with TRBD1 as a possible D gene (6 bases). Trimming removed 4 bases from V and 0 bases from J, with 13 bases in between. The V gene's germline CDR1 is SGHDT and CDR2 YYEEEE. The CDR3 totals 15 residues. Here the CDR3 reads CASSAPGQMNTEAFF. The CDR3 DNA reads TGTGCCAGCAGCGCCCCGGGACAAATGAACACTGAAGCTTTCTTT.

This chain joins TRBV6-4 and TRBJ2-3, with 10 bases identical to TRBD2. Germline lookup yields CDR1 MRHNA and CDR2 SNTAGT. The ends lost 2 bases at V and 7 bases at J; junction bases unmatched: 6. The CDR3 is 15 amino acids. The CDR3 coding sequence is TGTGCCAGCAGTGACGGTCTAGCGGGAGCTTATACGCAGTATTTT. This gives the protein CASSDGLAGAYTQYF.

The chain links TRBV2 to TRBJ1-1; D is unclear. CDR3 length: 13 residues. Looked up from germline, CDR1 is SNHLY and CDR2 is FYNNEI. The V and J ends lost 7 bases and 3 bases respectively, with 12 bases between them. The CDR3 DNA reads TGTGCCAGCAAGGCGGAGAGGGACACTGAAGCTTTCTTT. This codes for CASKAERDTEAFF.

J is TRBJ2-7 and V is TRBV1; TRBD2 is taken as the D call from the table, unchecked against the DNA. TRBV1 is labeled a pseudogene. The CDR3 spans 11 residues. CDR3 sequence reads: CTSSSRALEYF. The CDR3 bases are TGCACCAGCAGCAGCCGCGCCTTAGAGTACTTC.

The chain employs TRBV5-1 and TRBJ2-5, with D unresolved. The length of the CDR3 is 14 residues. Germline values: CDR1 SGHRS, CDR2 YFSETQ. The V end was cut by 9 bases, the J end by 3 bases, with 18 bases between. This CDR3 is CATHVAPTEETQYF. CDR3 bases: TGCGCCACCCATGTCGCCCCTACAGAAGAGACCCAGTACTTC.

The chain uses TRBV11-2 and TRBJ2-1; D gene ambiguous. The length of the CDR3 is 12 residues. Germline V gene sequence: CDR1 SGHAT, CDR2 FQNNGV. Trimming pared 5 bases from V and 7 bases from J, leaving 9 bases between. CDR3 DNA sequence: TGTGCCAGCAGCCCGCAGAGGAATGAGCAGTTCTTC. Translated, it gives CASSPQRNEQFF.

This clone was detected once. The chain links TRBV5-8 to TRBJ2-7, with D maybe TRBD2 (6 bases). Deletions cut 1 base from V and 3 bases from J, with 8 bases between. The CDR3 is 13 amino acids. Per the germline V gene, CDR1 is SGHTS and CDR2 is YDEGEE. The CDR3 sequence is CASSLRGFYEQYF. Here the CDR3 DNA reads TGTGCCAGCAGCTTGCGGGGGTTCTACGAGCAGTACTTC.

The genes are TRBV5-1 and TRBJ2-1, with 7 positions matching TRBD2. This CDR3 has 16 amino acids. V lost 2 bases and J lost 4; bases outside the gene matches: 9. Germline V gives CDR1 SGHRS, CDR2 YFSETQ. In DNA, the CDR3 is TGCGCCAGCAGCTTTTCTAGCGGCTTTAAATACAATGAGCAGTTCTTC. Translating gives CASSFSSGFKYNEQFF.